What follows is one TCR beta chain and its context. Its matching antigen is unknown. Trimming left V 0 bases short and J 2 bases short, with 10 bases between. Germline assignment: CDR1 ENHRY and CDR2 SYGVKD. The CDR3 is made up of 15 amino acids. The record originates from a study of graft-versus-host responses after intestinal transplantation. This table comes from immunoSEQ multiplex PCR, and its TCRdb copy is limited to in-frame clones, with some not included. The sample has over 70,000 clones; roughly 80% are singletons. This sequence originates from a human donor who received an intestinal transplant. The specimen comprised unstimulated CD8+ T cells sorted from spleen or lymph node cells, sampled before intestinal transplant. The chain joins TRBV10-3 to TRBJ1-2; D perhaps matches TRBD1 (5 bases). This chain's CDR3 is CAISESSGGNYGYTF. CDR3 coding DNA: TGTGCCATCAGTGAGTCCTCCGGGGGGAACTATGGCTACACCTTC.